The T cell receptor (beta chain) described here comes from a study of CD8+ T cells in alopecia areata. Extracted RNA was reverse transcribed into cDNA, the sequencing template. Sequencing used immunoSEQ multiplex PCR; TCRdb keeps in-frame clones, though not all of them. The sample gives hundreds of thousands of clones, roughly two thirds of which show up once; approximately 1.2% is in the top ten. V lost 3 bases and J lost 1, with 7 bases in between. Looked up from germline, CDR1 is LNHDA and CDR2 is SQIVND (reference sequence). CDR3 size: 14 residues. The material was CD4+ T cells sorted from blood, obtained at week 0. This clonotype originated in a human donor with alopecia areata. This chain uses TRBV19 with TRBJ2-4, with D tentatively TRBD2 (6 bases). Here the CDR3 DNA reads TGTGCCAGTAGTATCGGAGGGGCCAAAAACATTCAGTACTTC. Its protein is CASSIGGAKNIQYF. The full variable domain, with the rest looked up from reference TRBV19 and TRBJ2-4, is DGGITQSPKYLFRKEGQNVTLSCEQNLNHDAMYWYRQDPGQGLRLIYYSQIVNDFQKGDIAEGYSVSREKKESFPLTVTSAQKNPTAFYLCASSIGGAKNIQYFGAGTRLSVL.